This TCR beta chain was sequenced during a study of cytomegalovirus exposure and HLA in healthy donors. The wider study: The same platform was used for the approximately 110 validation repertoires and the approximately 670 first-cohort repertoires, a later analysis reported. Notes on the study in general: High specificity and sensitivity for cytomegalovirus status were reported for the classifier. Many donors shared some public TCRs, even though most TCR sequences were rare. According to a subsequent analysis, TCR clusters identified in the first cohort showed a tendency to co-occur across the approximately 110 validation repertoires.

Method: immunoSEQ multiplex PCR; TCRdb's copy keeps in-frame clones and lacks some. This table has a few hundred thousand clones, roughly 90% appearing once. On this clone: Its cognate antigen is unknown.

The CDR3 covers 14 residues. The ends lost 0 bases at V and 5 bases at J; junction bases unmatched: 4. The V gene's germline CDR1 is SGDLS and CDR2 YYNGEE. The sequenced sample was PBMCs. This sequence joins TRBV9 and TRBJ1-1; TRBD1 aligns across 7 bases. This receptor was identified in a woman between 18 and 29 years old in good health and CMV-seronegative. The CDR3 is CASSVVDRETEAFF. Written as DNA, the CDR3 is TGTGCCAGCAGCGTAGTAGACAGGGAAACTGAAGCTTTCTTT.